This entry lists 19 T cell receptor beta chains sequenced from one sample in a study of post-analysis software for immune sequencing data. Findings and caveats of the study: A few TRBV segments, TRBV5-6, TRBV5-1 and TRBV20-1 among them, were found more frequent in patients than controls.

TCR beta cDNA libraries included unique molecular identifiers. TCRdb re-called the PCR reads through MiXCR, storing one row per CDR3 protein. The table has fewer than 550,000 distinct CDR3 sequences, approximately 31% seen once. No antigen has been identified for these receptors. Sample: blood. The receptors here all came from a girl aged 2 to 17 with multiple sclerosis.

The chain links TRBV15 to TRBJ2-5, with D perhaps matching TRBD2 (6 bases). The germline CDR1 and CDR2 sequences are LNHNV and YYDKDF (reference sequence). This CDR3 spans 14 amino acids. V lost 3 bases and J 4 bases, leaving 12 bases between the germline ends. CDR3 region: CATSRILGGETQYF. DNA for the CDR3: TGTGCCACCAGCAGGATACTGGGAGGAGAGACCCAGTACTTC.

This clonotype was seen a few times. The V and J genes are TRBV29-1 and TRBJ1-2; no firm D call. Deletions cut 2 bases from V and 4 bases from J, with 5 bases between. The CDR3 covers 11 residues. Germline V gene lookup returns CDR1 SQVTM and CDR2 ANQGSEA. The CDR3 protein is CSVELSYGYTF. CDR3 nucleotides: TGCAGCGTTGAATTGTCCTATGGCTACACCTTC.

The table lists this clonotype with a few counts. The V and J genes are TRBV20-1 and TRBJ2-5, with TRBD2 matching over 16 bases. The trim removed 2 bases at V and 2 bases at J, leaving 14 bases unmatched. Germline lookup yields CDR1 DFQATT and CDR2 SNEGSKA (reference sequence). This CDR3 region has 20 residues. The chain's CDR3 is CSARMGLAGGLGGAQETQYF. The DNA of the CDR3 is TGCAGTGCTAGAATGGGACTAGCGGGGGGGCTTGGGGGCGCTCAAGAGACCCAGTACTTC.

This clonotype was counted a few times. The CDR3: CAISATGRETQYF. The CDR3 DNA follows: TGTGCCATCAGTGCGACAGGGCGGGAGACCCAGTACTTC. The chain couples TRBV10-3 to TRBJ2-5; TRBD1 matches at 7 bases. The CDR3 is 13 amino acids. Germline CDR1 ENHRY, CDR2 SYGVKD. The V and J ends lost 4 bases and 5 bases, in that order; junction bases with no gene match: 4.

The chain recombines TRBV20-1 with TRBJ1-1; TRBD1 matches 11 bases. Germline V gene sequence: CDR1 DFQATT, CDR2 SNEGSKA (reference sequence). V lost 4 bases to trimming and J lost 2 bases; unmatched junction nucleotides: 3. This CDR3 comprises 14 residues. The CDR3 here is CSATGQGANTEAFF. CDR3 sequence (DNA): TGCAGTGCTACCGGACAGGGGGCCAACACTGAAGCTTTCTTT.

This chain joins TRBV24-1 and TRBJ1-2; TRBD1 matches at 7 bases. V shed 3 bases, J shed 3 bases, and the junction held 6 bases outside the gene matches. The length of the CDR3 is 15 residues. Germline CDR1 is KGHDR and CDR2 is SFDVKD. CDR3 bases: TGTGCCACCAGTGATAGGACAGGTCGAGACTATGGCTACACCTTC. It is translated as CATSDRTGRDYGYTF.

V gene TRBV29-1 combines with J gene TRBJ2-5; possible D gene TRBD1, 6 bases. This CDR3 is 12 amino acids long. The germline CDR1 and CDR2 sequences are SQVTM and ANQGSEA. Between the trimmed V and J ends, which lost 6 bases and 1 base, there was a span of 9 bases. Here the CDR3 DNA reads TGCAGCGTCACAGGGAGCCAAGAGACCCAGTACTTC. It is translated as CSVTGSQETQYF.

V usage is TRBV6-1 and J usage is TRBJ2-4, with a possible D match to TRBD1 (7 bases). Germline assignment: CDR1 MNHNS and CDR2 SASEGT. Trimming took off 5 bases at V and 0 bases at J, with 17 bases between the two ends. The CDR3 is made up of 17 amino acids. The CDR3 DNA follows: TGTGCCAGCAGTCCCCTCTCAGGGGGACTAGCCAAAAACATTCAGTACTTC. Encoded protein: CASSPLSGGLAKNIQYF.

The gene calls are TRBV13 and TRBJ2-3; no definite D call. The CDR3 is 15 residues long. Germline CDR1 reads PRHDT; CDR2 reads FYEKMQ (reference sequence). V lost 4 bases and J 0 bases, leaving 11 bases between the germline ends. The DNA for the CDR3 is TGTGCCAGCAGCTCTACAGCCCTTAGCACAGATACGCAGTATTTT. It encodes CASSSTALSTDTQYF. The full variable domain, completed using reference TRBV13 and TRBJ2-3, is AAGVIQSPRHLIKEKRETATLKCYPIPRHDTVYWYQQGPGQDPQFLISFYEKMQSDKGSIPDRFSAQQFSDYHSELNMSSLELGDSALYFCASSSTALSTDTQYFGPGTRLTVL.

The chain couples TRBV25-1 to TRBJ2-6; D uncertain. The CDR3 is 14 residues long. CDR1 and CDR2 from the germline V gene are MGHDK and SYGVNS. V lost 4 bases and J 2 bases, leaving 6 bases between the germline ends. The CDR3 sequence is CASSGRAGANVLTF. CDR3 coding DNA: TGTGCCAGCAGTGGGCGCGCTGGGGCCAACGTCCTGACTTTC.

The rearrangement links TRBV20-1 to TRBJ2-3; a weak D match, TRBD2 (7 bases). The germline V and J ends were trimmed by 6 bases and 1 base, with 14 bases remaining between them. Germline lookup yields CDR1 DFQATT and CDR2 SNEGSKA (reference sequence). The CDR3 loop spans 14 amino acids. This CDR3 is CSARGAGGTDTQYF. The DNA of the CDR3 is TGCAGTGCCCGGGGGGCGGGGGGCACAGATACGCAGTATTTT.

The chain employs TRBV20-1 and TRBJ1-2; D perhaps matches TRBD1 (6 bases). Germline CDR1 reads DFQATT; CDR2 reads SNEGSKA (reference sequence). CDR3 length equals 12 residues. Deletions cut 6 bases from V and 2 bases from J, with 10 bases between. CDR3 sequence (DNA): TGCAGTGCAAAGACAGGCAACTATGGCTACACCTTC. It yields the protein CSAKTGNYGYTF.

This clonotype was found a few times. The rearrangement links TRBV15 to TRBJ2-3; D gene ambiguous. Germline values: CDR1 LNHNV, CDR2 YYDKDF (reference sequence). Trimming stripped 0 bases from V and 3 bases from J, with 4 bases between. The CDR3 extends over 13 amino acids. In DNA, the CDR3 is TGTGCCACCAGCAGAGATCCGACAGATACGCAGTATTTT. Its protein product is CATSRDPTDTQYF.

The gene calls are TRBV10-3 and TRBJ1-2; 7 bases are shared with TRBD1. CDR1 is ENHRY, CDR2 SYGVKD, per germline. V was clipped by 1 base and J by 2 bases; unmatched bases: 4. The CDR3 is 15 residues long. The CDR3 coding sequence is TGTGCCATCAGTGAGTACCGGGACAGCAACTATGGCTACACCTTC. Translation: CAISEYRDSNYGYTF.

The CDR3 coding sequence is TGTGCCAGCAGCATATTGGCGGGGGGGTTCACTGGGGCCAACGTCCTGACTTTC. Translated: CASSILAGGFTGANVLTF. The rearrangement links TRBV12-3 or TRBV12-4 to TRBJ2-6; 9 bases are a match to TRBD2. The CDR3 covers 18 residues. V was clipped by 6 bases and J by 2 bases; unmatched bases: 11.

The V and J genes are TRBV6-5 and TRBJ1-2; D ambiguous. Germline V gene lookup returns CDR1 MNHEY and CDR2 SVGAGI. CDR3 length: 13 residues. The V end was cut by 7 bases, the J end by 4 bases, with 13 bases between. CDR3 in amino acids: CASTRSSSYGYTF. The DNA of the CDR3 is TGTGCCAGCACCCGTTCATCTTCCTATGGCTACACCTTC.

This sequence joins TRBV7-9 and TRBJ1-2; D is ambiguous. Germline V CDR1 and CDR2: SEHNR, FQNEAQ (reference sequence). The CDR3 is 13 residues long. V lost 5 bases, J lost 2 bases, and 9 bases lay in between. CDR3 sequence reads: CASSPPKNYGYTF. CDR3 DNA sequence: TGTGCCAGCAGCCCCCCCAAGAACTATGGCTACACCTTC.

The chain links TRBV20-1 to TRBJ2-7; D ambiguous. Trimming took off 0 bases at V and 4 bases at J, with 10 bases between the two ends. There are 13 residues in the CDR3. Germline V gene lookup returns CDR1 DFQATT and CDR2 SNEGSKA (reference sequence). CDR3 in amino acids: CSARDRFIYEQYF. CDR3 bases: TGCAGTGCTAGAGATCGTTTTATATACGAGCAGTACTTC.

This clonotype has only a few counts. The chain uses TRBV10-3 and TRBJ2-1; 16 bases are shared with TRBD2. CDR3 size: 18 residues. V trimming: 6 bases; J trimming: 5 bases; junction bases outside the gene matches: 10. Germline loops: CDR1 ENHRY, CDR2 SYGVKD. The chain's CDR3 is CAIRPPGLAGGHNNEQFF. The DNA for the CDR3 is TGTGCCATCAGGCCCCCGGGACTAGCGGGGGGGCACAACAATGAGCAGTTCTTC.